This entry describes one TCR beta chain. Sequencing relied on immunoSEQ assay v3.0, run at survey level. Data came from immunoSEQ multiplex PCR; TCRdb stores just in-frame clones and leaves some out. Of about 40,000 clones listed, about 89% are singletons. The trim removed 5 bases at V and 4 bases at J, leaving 2 bases unmatched. Germline V CDR1 and CDR2: SGHTA, FQGNSA. This CDR3 region has 13 residues. The data were taken from a study of long-term antiretroviral therapy in people with HIV. This material consisted of unsorted PBMCs, taken 0.1 years before starting antiretroviral therapy. The genes are TRBV7-2 and TRBJ2-1; TRBD1 aligns across 7 bases. The receptor was isolated from a woman aged 50 to 60 with HIV. The CDR3 sequence: CASSPDRYNEQFF. CDR3 DNA sequence: TGTGCCAGCAGCCCGGACAGGTACAATGAGCAGTTCTTC.